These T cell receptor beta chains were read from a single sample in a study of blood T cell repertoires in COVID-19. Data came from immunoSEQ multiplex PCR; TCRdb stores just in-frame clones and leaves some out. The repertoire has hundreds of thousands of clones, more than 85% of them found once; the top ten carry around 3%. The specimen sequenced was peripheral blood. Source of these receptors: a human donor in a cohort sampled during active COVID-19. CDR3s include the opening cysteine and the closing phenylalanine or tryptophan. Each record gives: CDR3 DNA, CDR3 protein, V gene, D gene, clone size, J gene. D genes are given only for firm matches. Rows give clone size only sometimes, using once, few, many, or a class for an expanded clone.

CDR3 DNA: TGCGCCAGCAGCTTAAACCCCGACTCCACGCAGGAAAAACTGTTTTTT
CDR3 protein: CASSLNPDSTQEKLFF
V gene: TRBV5-1
D gene: -
clone size: -
J gene: TRBJ1-4

CDR3 DNA: TGCGCCAGCAGCCAAGGGCCCGGAGGGCAGCCCCAGCATTTT
CDR3 protein: CASSQGPGGQPQHF
V gene: TRBV4-1
D gene: -
clone size: -
J gene: TRBJ1-5

CDR3 DNA: TGTGCCAGCAGCTTAGTGGGGCAGGGTGGAGAGACCCAGTACTTC
CDR3 protein: CASSLVGQGGETQYF
V gene: TRBV7-9
D gene: -
clone size: -
J gene: TRBJ2-5

CDR3 DNA: TGTGCCAGCAGCCGCGGGGAGGGAACCAAAAACATTCAGTACTTC
CDR3 protein: CASSRGEGTKNIQYF
V gene: TRBV3-1/TRBV3-2
D gene: TRBD2
clone size: once
J gene: TRBJ2-4

CDR3 DNA: TGTGCCAGTAGTATGGACAGGGACGACTCCTACGAGCAGTACTTC
CDR3 protein: CASSMDRDDSYEQYF
V gene: TRBV19
D gene: TRBD1
clone size: -
J gene: TRBJ2-7

CDR3 DNA: TGTGCCAGCAGTGAAGTCTGGGGCCGTGGAGATACGCAGTATTTT
CDR3 protein: CASSEVWGRGDTQYF
V gene: TRBV6-1
D gene: -
clone size: -
J gene: TRBJ2-3

CDR3 DNA: TGTGCCAGCAGCCAAGGCTTAGCGGGGCCGTTTGAGCAGTTCTTC
CDR3 protein: CASSQGLAGPFEQFF
V gene: TRBV3-1/TRBV3-2
D gene: TRBD2
clone size: -
J gene: TRBJ2-1

CDR3 DNA: TGTGCCACCAGTTCAGGGTCAGATACGCAGTATTTT
CDR3 protein: CATSSGSDTQYF
V gene: TRBV15
D gene: -
clone size: -
J gene: TRBJ2-3

CDR3 DNA: TGTGCCAGCAGCTTGGTTCGGTTTTGGGACAGGGTAAAGAATGAGCAGTTCTTC
CDR3 protein: CASSLVRFWDRVKNEQFF
V gene: TRBV5-8
D gene: TRBD1
clone size: -
J gene: TRBJ2-1

CDR3 DNA: TGTGCCAGCAGCCAAGATAGAGGGTTTGGAAACACCATATATTTT
CDR3 protein: CASSQDRGFGNTIYF
V gene: TRBV14
D gene: -
clone size: -
J gene: TRBJ1-3

CDR3 DNA: TGTGCCAGCAGCGCCAGGGGTTTCGACACTGAAGCTTTCTTT
CDR3 protein: CASSARGFDTEAFF
V gene: TRBV9
D gene: -
clone size: -
J gene: TRBJ1-1

CDR3 DNA: TGTGCCAGCAGTCCGGACAGGGGGAGCGAAAAACTGTTTTTT
CDR3 protein: CASSPDRGSEKLFF
V gene: TRBV5-4
D gene: TRBD1
clone size: -
J gene: TRBJ1-4

CDR3 DNA: TGTGCCAGCAGTTGGGCCGGATTGGGGGGGGCGGATGAAAAACTGTTTTTT
CDR3 protein: CASSWAGLGGADEKLFF
V gene: TRBV6-8
D gene: -
clone size: -
J gene: TRBJ1-4

CDR3 DNA: TGTGCCAGTAGTCGGGTTTCTGGGGCCAACGTCCTGACTTTC
CDR3 protein: CASSRVSGANVLTF
V gene: TRBV19
D gene: -
clone size: -
J gene: TRBJ2-6

CDR3 DNA: TGTGCCAGCAGTTACGCGAGCTGGACAAGGGAAAACACCATATATTTT
CDR3 protein: CASSYASWTRENTIYF
V gene: TRBV6-5
D gene: -
clone size: -
J gene: TRBJ1-3

CDR3 DNA: TGTGCCAGTAGTATTGGCCTAGCGGGAGATACGCAGTATTTT
CDR3 protein: CASSIGLAGDTQYF
V gene: TRBV19
D gene: TRBD2
clone size: -
J gene: TRBJ2-3

CDR3 DNA: TGTGCCAGCAGCTTCGAAACAGGGTATGGCTACACCTTC
CDR3 protein: CASSFETGYGYTF
V gene: TRBV5-6
D gene: -
clone size: -
J gene: TRBJ1-2

CDR3 DNA: TGTGCCAGCAGCCAGGACCGGGACAGGGGTTCGGTTCCCCAGTACTTC
CDR3 protein: CASSQDRDRGSVPQYF
V gene: TRBV3-1/TRBV3-2
D gene: TRBD1
clone size: -
J gene: TRBJ2-5

CDR3 DNA: TGTGCCAGCAGCCCCGGGACAGGGCTGACCTCTGGAAACACCATATATTTT
CDR3 protein: CASSPGTGLTSGNTIYF
V gene: TRBV7-2
D gene: TRBD1
clone size: -
J gene: TRBJ1-3

CDR3 DNA: TGTGCCACCAGTCCAGGGAATGAGCAGTTCTTC
CDR3 protein: CATSPGNEQFF
V gene: TRBV24-1
D gene: -
clone size: -
J gene: TRBJ2-1

CDR3 DNA: TGTGCCAGCTCACCACCGGCTAGCGGGGACAATGAGCAGTTCTTC
CDR3 protein: CASSPPASGDNEQFF
V gene: TRBV18
D gene: TRBD2
clone size: -
J gene: TRBJ2-1

CDR3 DNA: TGTGCCAGCAGCCCGGACAGGATGAACACTGAAGCTTTCTTT
CDR3 protein: CASSPDRMNTEAFF
V gene: TRBV11-2
D gene: TRBD1
clone size: -
J gene: TRBJ1-1

CDR3 DNA: TGTGCCAGCAGTTTATACCGGACAGCTTACGAGCAGTACTTC
CDR3 protein: CASSLYRTAYEQYF
V gene: TRBV28
D gene: -
clone size: -
J gene: TRBJ2-7

CDR3 DNA: TGTGCCACCAGCAGAGGGGGCGATACCTACGAGCAGTACTTC
CDR3 protein: CATSRGGDTYEQYF
V gene: TRBV15
D gene: -
clone size: -
J gene: TRBJ2-7

CDR3 DNA: TGTGCCAGCAGCTTGGGACTTCAAAACAATGAGCAGTTCTTC
CDR3 protein: CASSLGLQNNEQFF
V gene: TRBV5-8
D gene: -
clone size: -
J gene: TRBJ2-1

CDR3 DNA: TGTGCCAGCAGAGACAGGGAATATGGAAACACCATATATTTT
CDR3 protein: CASRDREYGNTIYF
V gene: TRBV5-6
D gene: TRBD1
clone size: -
J gene: TRBJ1-3